This T cell receptor (beta chain) stems from a study of blood T cells in healthy people across ages. Study-wide background: Researchers report that template switching captured about one barcoded beta molecule per two T cells.

For the second PCR, which ran for 7 to 11 cycles, a sample-barcoded 5' primer and a J-beta primer mix were used. TCRdb re-analysed the 5' RACE reads in MiXCR, keeping a single row per CDR3 protein. In the table there are 1,500,000 or so distinct CDR3 sequences, roughly 43% of which are singletons. The CDR3 has 14 amino acids. Between the trimmed V and J ends, which lost 4 bases and 6 bases, there was a span of 15 bases. The germline V gene encodes CDR1 MGHRA and CDR2 YSYEKL. This chain links TRBV4-1 with TRBJ1-2, with D possibly matching TRBD1 (6 bases). The sequenced sample was blood. The sequence was obtained from a woman younger than 35 in good health. DNA of the CDR3: TGCGCCAGCAGCCGAACTCCAGGGGCTAATGGCTACACCTTC. Amino acid sequence: CASSRTPGANGYTF.